These 28 T cell receptor beta chains were sequenced from one sample in a study of cytomegalovirus exposure and HLA in healthy donors. PCR amplification relied on 60 Vbeta primers (plus 13 Jbeta primers). Sequenced by immunoSEQ multiplex PCR; TCRdb stores in-frame clones only, minus some. The data hold about 140,000 clones, with around three quarters observed a single time. Source material: PBMCs. The receptor set was obtained from a middle-aged man in good health and CMV-seronegative.

The genes are TRBV4-2 and TRBJ2-7; 9 positions match TRBD2. Germline CDR1 and CDR2: LGHNA and YNFKEQ. The J segment lost 3 bases and the V segment lost 0 bases, leaving 6 bases of the junction unmatched. The CDR3 sequence is 16 residues long. The CDR3 reads CASSQDWLAGIYEQYF. CDR3 DNA sequence: TGTGCCAGCAGCCAAGATTGGCTAGCGGGGATCTACGAGCAGTACTTC.

The chain couples TRBV5-4 to TRBJ2-7; 11 bases map to TRBD2. The CDR3 is 13 amino acids. Germline assignment: CDR1 SGHNT and CDR2 YYREEE (reference sequence). The chain's CDR3 is CVTSGRGSYEQYF. The DNA for the CDR3 is TGTGTAACTAGCGGGAGAGGCTCCTACGAGCAGTACTTC. The entire variable domain, with the rest obtained from reference TRBV5-4 and TRBJ2-7, is as follows: ETGVTQSPTHLIKTRGQQVTLRCSSQSGHNTVSWYQQALGQGPQFIFQYYREEENGRGNFPPRFSGLQFPNYSSELNVNALELDDSALYLCVTSGRGSYEQYFGPGTRLTVT.

The genes are TRBV27 and TRBJ2-3, with D maybe TRBD1 (5 bases). From germline, CDR1 is MNHEY and CDR2 SMNVEV (reference sequence). V lost 0 bases and J lost 0, with 10 bases in between. The CDR3 contains 16 residues. CDR3 region: CASSLSFRVSTDTQYF. In nucleotides, the CDR3 is TGTGCCAGCAGTTTATCGTTCAGGGTAAGCACAGATACGCAGTATTTT.

This rearrangement joins TRBV7-2 to TRBJ1-4; possibly TRBD1 for D (6 bases). This CDR3 has 13 residues. The ends were cut back, 3 bases at V and 8 bases at J, with 10 bases in the middle. Per germline, CDR1 SGHTA and CDR2 FQGNSA. CDR3 sequence: CASSFRDTEKLFF. As DNA, the CDR3 is TGTGCCAGCAGCTTTCGGGACACAGAAAAACTGTTTTTT. Using reference TRBV7-2 and TRBJ1-4 for the parts outside the CDR3, the full variable domain is GAGVSQSPSNKVTEKGKDVELRCDPISGHTALYWYRQSLGQGLEFLIYFQGNSAPDKSGLPSDRFSAERTGGSVSTLTIQRTQQEDSAVYLCASSFRDTEKLFFGSGTQLSVL.

V gene TRBV19 combines with J gene TRBJ1-4, with TRBD1 matching 8 bases. The CDR3 sequence is 16 residues long. Trimming cost V 1 base and J 4 bases; bases outside gene matches: 5. Germline CDR1 is LNHDA and CDR2 is SQIVND (reference sequence). CDR3 sequence: CASSIGRTGSNEKLFF. CDR3 coding DNA: TGTGCCAGTAGTATAGGAAGGACAGGGAGTAATGAAAAACTGTTTTTT.

The V gene is TRBV6-1, the J gene TRBJ2-3; the D is unclear. The germline V and J ends were trimmed by 4 bases and 2 bases, with 4 bases remaining between them. The CDR3 sequence is 12 residues long. The germline gives CDR1 MNHNS, CDR2 SASEGT. The CDR3 protein is CASSADTDTQYF. For the CDR3, the DNA is TGTGCCAGCAGTGCAGACACAGATACGCAGTATTTT.

This clone was counted only a few times. The V and J genes are TRBV2 and TRBJ2-3; D is unclear. This CDR3 comprises 17 residues. Trimming removed 6 bases at V and 2 bases at J, with 21 bases between. CDR1 is SNHLY, CDR2 FYNNEI, per germline. DNA for the CDR3: TGTGCCAGCAGGGCCACGACATCGATCCGTGACACAGATACGCAGTATTTT. It specifies CASRATTSIRDTDTQYF. The variable domain in full, completed from reference TRBV2 and TRBJ2-3, reads EPEVTQTPSHQVTQMGQEVILRCVPISNHLYFYWYRQILGQKVEFLVSFYNNEISEKSEIFDDQFSVERPDGSNFTLKIRSTKLEDSAMYFCASRATTSIRDTDTQYFGPGTRLTVL.

This rearrangement joins TRBV18 to TRBJ1-3; the D gene is possibly TRBD1 (5 bases). Trimming removed 5 bases from V and 4 bases from J, with 15 bases in between. Germline CDR1 reads KGHSH; CDR2 reads LQKENI. This CDR3 has 15 residues. CDR3 sequence reads: CASSSLPTVGNTIYF. In DNA form, the CDR3 reads TGTGCCAGCTCATCCCTCCCGACAGTGGGAAACACCATATATTTT. Based on the CDR3 plus reference TRBV18 and TRBJ1-3, the full variable domain is NAGVMQNPRHLVRRRGQEARLRCSPMKGHSHVYWYRQLPEEGLKFMVYLQKENIIDESGMPKERFSAEFPKEGPSILRIQQVVRGDSAAYFCASSSLPTVGNTIYFGEGSWLTVV.

The chain joins TRBV6-1 to TRBJ2-5; a weak D match, TRBD1 (5 bases). Trimming took off 8 bases at V and 1 base at J, with 11 bases between the two ends. This CDR3 is built from 13 residues. Germline values: CDR1 MNHNS, CDR2 SASEGT. The chain's CDR3 is CASHRKPQETQYF. The CDR3 DNA reads TGTGCCAGCCACAGGAAACCCCAAGAGACCCAGTACTTC.

Only a few counts were recorded for this clone. The J gene is TRBJ2-7, the V gene TRBV15; TRBD2 matches 8 bases. The CDR3 is 18 residues long. The trim removed 0 bases at V and 4 bases at J, leaving 14 bases unmatched. The germline CDR1 and CDR2 sequences are LNHNV and YYDKDF (reference sequence). In DNA, the CDR3 is TGTGCCACCAGCAGAGATGGCGCGGGTAGCGGGGTGTTGTACGAGCAGTACTTC. Its translation: CATSRDGAGSGVLYEQYF.

The chain uses TRBV28 and TRBJ1-2, with 11 bases lining up with TRBD1. Germline V lookup: CDR1 MDHEN, CDR2 SYDVKM. The CDR3 covers 17 residues. The V and J ends lost 9 bases and 2 bases, in that order; junction bases with no gene match: 14. Here the CDR3 DNA reads TGTGCCAGTCAGAGTCCCTGGACAGGGGGCGAAAACTATGGCTACACCTTC. Protein: CASQSPWTGGENYGYTF.

The chain couples TRBV28 to TRBJ2-7; the D gene is possibly TRBD1 (5 bases). V lost 1 base, J lost 4 bases, and 11 bases lay in between. This CDR3 is 14 amino acids long. Germline lookup yields CDR1 MDHEN and CDR2 SYDVKM. The CDR3 loop reads CASSLYRTLYEQYF. The CDR3 bases are TGTGCCAGCAGTTTATACAGGACCCTTTACGAGCAGTACTTC.

This chain uses TRBV5-5 with TRBJ2-7; the match to TRBD1 covers 8 bases. V gave up 4 bases and J gave up 3 bases; unmatched junction bases: 3. In germline, CDR1 is SGHKS, CDR2 YYEKEE (reference sequence). The CDR3 is made up of 13 amino acids. The CDR3 region has the DNA TGTGCCAGCAGCCTGGGGACAGGCTACGAGCAGTACTTC. Protein product: CASSLGTGYEQYF.

The chain couples TRBV11-3 to TRBJ2-2; TRBD2 aligns across 9 bases. With 4 bases clipped from V and 2 bases from J, the junction kept 5 bases outside the gene matches. CDR3 length: 16 residues. Per the germline V gene, CDR1 is SGHNT and CDR2 is YENEEA. CDR3 sequence (DNA): TGTGCCAGCAGCTGGGCGACTAGCGGCAACACCGGGGAGCTGTTTTTT. Translating it yields CASSWATSGNTGELFF. Full variable domain (rest looked up from reference TRBV11-3 and TRBJ2-2): EAGVVQSPRYKIIEKKQPVAFWCNPISGHNTLYWYLQNLGQGPELLIRYENEEAVDDSQLPKDRFSAERLKGVDSTLKIQPAELGDSAVYLCASSWATSGNTGELFFGEGSRLTVL.

This clone came up once. The rearrangement links TRBV6-1 to TRBJ1-1, with a possible D match to TRBD1 (5 bases). Germline V gives CDR1 MNHNS, CDR2 SASEGT. The CDR3 runs 14 residues. V lost 6 bases and J 3 bases, leaving 14 bases between the germline ends. The CDR3 is CASSAGPSYTEAFF. CDR3 coding DNA: TGTGCCAGCAGCGCAGGGCCGAGTTACACTGAAGCTTTCTTT.

There are a few counts of this clone. The rearrangement links TRBV18 to TRBJ2-1, with D unresolved. CDR3 length: 13 amino acids. Trimming left V 6 bases short and J 5 bases short, with 11 bases between. Germline V gene data show CDR1 as KGHSH and CDR2 as LQKENI. CDR3 region: CASSPTTNNEQFF. CDR3 nucleotide sequence: TGTGCCAGCTCCCCCACTACAAACAATGAGCAGTTCTTC.

The chain combines TRBV10-3 with TRBJ2-5, with TRBD1 matching 8 bases. J gave up 2 bases and V 10 bases, and 6 bases lay outside the gene matches. The V gene's germline CDR1 is ENHRY and CDR2 SYGVKD. The CDR3 runs 13 residues. For the CDR3, the DNA is TGTGCCACAGACAGGGGTTTTCAAGAGACCCAGTACTTC. It specifies CATDRGFQETQYF.

This rearrangement joins TRBV2 to TRBJ2-5, with D perhaps TRBD2 (5 bases). The J call may be faulty, since TRBJ2-7 better matches the DNA end. This CDR3 contains 14 residues. Germline CDR1 reads SNHLY; CDR2 reads FYNNEI. The CDR3 DNA sequence: TGTGCCAGCATGGAGTGGGAGAGCTCCTACGAGCAGTACTTC. Translated, it gives CASMEWESSYEQYF.

This chain connects TRBV28 to TRBJ2-3, with D tentatively TRBD1 (5 bases). Trimming took off 4 bases at V and 6 bases at J, with 17 bases between the two ends. This CDR3 is 15 amino acids long. From germline, CDR1 is MDHEN and CDR2 SYDVKM. DNA of the CDR3: TGTGCCAGCAGTTCCCCGTCCCTTGGGGCGGATACGCAGTATTTT. Protein: CASSSPSLGADTQYF. The complete variable domain, with remaining parts taken from reference TRBV28 and TRBJ2-3, reads DVKVTQSSRYLVKRTGEKVFLECVQDMDHENMFWYRQDPGLGLRLIYFSYDVKMKEKGDIPEGYSVSREKKERFSLILESASTNQTSMYLCASSSPSLGADTQYFGPGTRLTVL.

This chain uses TRBV5-6 with TRBJ2-1; 7 positions match TRBD1. V lost 6 bases to trimming and J lost 6 bases; unmatched junction nucleotides: 15. This CDR3 has 16 residues. Per the germline V gene, CDR1 is SGHDT and CDR2 is YYEEEE. The CDR3 nucleotides read TGTGCCAGCAACAGCTTAATAGGGACAGAGTTCAATGAGCAGTTCTTC. Its protein is CASNSLIGTEFNEQFF.

This clone was seen only once. The genes are TRBV28 and TRBJ2-1, with 9 bases matching TRBD1. The V segment lost 5 bases and the J segment 12 bases; nucleotides outside the gene matches: 17. Germline CDR1 MDHEN, CDR2 SYDVKM. This CDR3 region has 16 residues. The CDR3 region has the DNA TGTGCCAGCAGTGGACCCCTGGGACAGGGACCTCAGGGGCAGTTCTTC. Its protein is CASSGPLGQGPQGQFF. The full variable domain, in which reference TRBV28 and TRBJ2-1 provide the parts outside the CDR3, is DVKVTQSSRYLVKRTGEKVFLECVQDMDHENMFWYRQDPGLGLRLIYFSYDVKMKEKGDIPEGYSVSREKKERFSLILESASTNQTSMYLCASSGPLGQGPQGQFFGPGTRLTVL.

This chain uses TRBV4-3 with TRBJ2-2; D might be TRBD2 (6 bases). V lost 1 base, J lost 6 bases, and 9 bases lay in between. The CDR3 is 14 residues long. Germline lookup yields CDR1 LGHNA and CDR2 YSLEER. The CDR3 sequence is CASSQGGVSGELFF. CDR3 coding DNA: TGCGCCAGCAGCCAAGGGGGGGTCTCCGGGGAGCTGTTTTTT.

This clone was found a few times. This chain links TRBV27 with TRBJ2-2, with 10 positions matching TRBD2. With 3 bases clipped from V and 3 bases from J, the junction kept 7 bases outside the gene matches. Germline CDR1 is MNHEY and CDR2 is SMNVEV (reference sequence). This CDR3 spans 17 amino acids. CDR3 bases: TGTGCCAGCAGTTTCAGCGGGGGGGCAATGTACACCGGGGAGCTGTTTTTT. This translates into CASSFSGGAMYTGELFF.

The genes are TRBV5-1 and TRBJ2-1; 8 nucleotides agree with TRBD1. V lost 4 bases to trimming and J lost 8 bases; unmatched junction nucleotides: 8. This CDR3 has 14 residues. CDR1 is SGHRS, CDR2 YFSETQ, per germline. As DNA, the CDR3 is TGCGCCAGCAGCCACGGACAGGGAGTGGATGAGCAGTTCTTC. Its protein is CASSHGQGVDEQFF.

The gene calls are TRBV5-6 and TRBJ2-5, with TRBD2 as a possible D gene (7 bases). This CDR3 contains 15 residues. Germline V lookup: CDR1 SGHDT, CDR2 YYEEEE. The V gene lost 4 bases and the J gene lost 0 bases, with 13 bases spanning the gap. CDR3 in DNA: TGTGCCAGCAGCACAAGGGGGGGATACCAAGAGACCCAGTACTTC. This encodes CASSTRGGYQETQYF.

The chain combines TRBV10-3 with TRBJ2-2; D gene uncertain. Germline V gives CDR1 ENHRY, CDR2 SYGVKD. The CDR3 has 17 residues. Trimming pared 3 bases from V and 1 base from J, leaving 15 bases between. CDR3 residues: CAISELSTTGNTGELFF. CDR3 bases: TGTGCCATCAGTGAATTGAGTACTACCGGGAACACCGGGGAGCTGTTTTTT.

V usage is TRBV19 and J usage is TRBJ2-5, with 7 bases matching TRBD1. This CDR3 comprises 16 residues. The germline V gene encodes CDR1 LNHDA and CDR2 SQIVND (reference sequence). After removal of 1 base from V and 1 base from J, the junction contained 6 bases not matched to a gene. The CDR3 nucleotides are TGTGCCAGTAGTATAGCCCCCAACAGGGGCCAAGAGACCCAGTACTTC. Protein product: CASSIAPNRGQETQYF.

This clone was recorded a few times. The chain couples TRBV19 to TRBJ2-2; 8 bases are shared with TRBD2. V was pared by 10 bases and J by 5 bases, with 9 bases of the junction left unmatched. The CDR3 is made up of 14 amino acids. Germline CDR1 reads LNHDA; CDR2 reads SQIVND (reference sequence). Written as DNA, the CDR3 is TGTGCCACCCAAGCGGGGGCGGGTACCGGGGAGCTGTTTTTT. This codes for CATQAGAGTGELFF.